This T cell receptor beta chain came from a study of blood T cell repertoires in COVID-19. Background on the study: Material from acute and convalescent COVID-19 was sourced from the United States, Italy and Spain. Sources were T cells, B-cell-depleted T cells, or PBMCs; the material itself was cDNA or gDNA.

Germline V gives CDR1 SGHDT, CDR2 YYEEEE. Germline trimming cut 0 bases from V and 7 bases from J; bases unmatched to any gene: 9. The CDR3 is made up of 15 amino acids. Per the authors' pipeline: Estimated nucleated cell counts came from reference gene primer amplification. The protocol was immunoSEQ multiplex PCR, while the TCRdb copy is restricted to in-frame clones and leaves out a portion. V, J and clone size are those of that table, while D and trimming were read from the DNA. This table holds about 130,000 clones, around 80% found once. As for this clone: Other nucleotide sequences in the sample specify the same CDR3.

Source material: peripheral blood. The chain joins TRBV5-6 to TRBJ2-7; 8 bases are a match to TRBD2. This clonotype was sampled from a man aged 65-85 years with acute or convalescent COVID-19. CDR3 protein: CASSLAPAGGGEQYF. The CDR3 DNA follows: TGTGCCAGCAGCTTGGCCCCCGCGGGGGGAGGAGAGCAGTACTTC. Variable domain in full (rest from reference TRBV5-6 and TRBJ2-7): DAGVTQSPTHLIKTRGQQVTLRCSPKSGHDTVSWYQQALGQGPQFIFQYYEEEERQRGNFPDRFSGHQFPNYSSELNVNALLLGDSALYLCASSLAPAGGGEQYFGPGTRLTVT.